One sample yielded the 25 T cell receptor beta chains listed below, sequenced in a study of blood T cells in healthy people across ages. Together with a sample-barcoded 5' primer, a J-beta primer mix was included in a second PCR lasting roughly 6 to 12 cycles. MiXCR was run by TCRdb on the 5' RACE reads, yielding one entry per CDR3 protein. The sample carries 1 million or so distinct CDR3 sequences, around 25% recorded once. A further study also used this sample, focusing on T cells of mothers and their children.

The sample consisted of blood. The receptors derive from a girl under 10 years old in good health.

This rearrangement joins TRBV5-6 to TRBJ1-1; possible D gene TRBD1, 6 bases. Germline V gives CDR1 SGHDT, CDR2 YYEEEE. Trimming pared 4 bases from V and 7 bases from J, leaving 11 bases between. The CDR3 runs to 12 residues. The CDR3 sequence: CASSATGFEAFF. The CDR3 nucleotides read TGTGCCAGCAGCGCAACAGGGTTTGAAGCTTTCTTT.

This chain links TRBV6-5 with TRBJ1-6, with 7 positions matching TRBD1. J gave up 1 base and V 0 bases, and 3 bases lay outside the gene matches. Germline CDR1 and CDR2: MNHEY and SVGAGI. CDR3 length equals 17 residues. CDR3 amino acids: CASSYSPGGSYNSPLHF. CDR3 DNA: TGTGCCAGCAGTTACTCCCCAGGGGGGTCCTATAATTCACCCCTCCACTTT.

The chain recombines TRBV4-1 with TRBJ1-1; possible D gene TRBD1, 6 bases. Germline CDR1 MGHRA, CDR2 YSYEKL. The CDR3 contains 14 residues. V gave up 0 bases and J gave up 6 bases, with 11 bases separating them. CDR3 nucleotides: TGCGCCAGCAGCCAAGACAGGGGAATCCCTGAAGCTTTCTTT. Its protein product is CASSQDRGIPEAFF.

This clonotype was observed a handful of times. This rearrangement joins TRBV20-1 to TRBJ1-4; no reliable D call. The germline V gene encodes CDR1 DFQATT and CDR2 SNEGSKA (reference sequence). V dropped 2 bases and J dropped 4 bases, with 5 bases sitting between them. The CDR3 length is 12 residues. The CDR3: CSARSYNEKLFF. The CDR3 nucleotides read TGCAGTGCTAGATCCTATAATGAAAAACTGTTTTTT.

This clonotype came up a few times. This chain joins TRBV11-3 and TRBJ1-2; D gene uncertain. This CDR3 has 13 residues. Germline V gene lookup returns CDR1 SGHNT and CDR2 YENEEA. V lost 3 bases and J 2 bases, leaving 7 bases between the germline ends. Here the CDR3 reads CASSLEPNYGYTF. In DNA, the CDR3 is TGTGCCAGCAGCTTGGAGCCAAACTATGGCTACACCTTC.

The genes are TRBV29-1 and TRBJ1-2, with D unresolved. Germline V gene lookup returns CDR1 SQVTM and CDR2 ANQGSEA. The CDR3 has 12 residues. The V end lost 2 bases, the J end lost 4 bases, and 8 bases lay between the germline ends. CDR3: CSVEYRLYGYTF. DNA for the CDR3: TGCAGCGTTGAATACAGACTCTATGGCTACACCTTC.

This clonotype was seen only a few times. The V call is TRBV6-6, the J call TRBJ2-1, with unresolved D. Germline V gives CDR1 MNHNY, CDR2 SVGAGI (reference sequence). The V and J ends lost 5 bases and 5 bases respectively, with 16 bases between them. The CDR3 loop spans 15 amino acids. The CDR3 region is CASSRTSLRHNEQFF. The DNA for the CDR3 is TGTGCCAGCAGTAGGACCTCGTTACGACACAATGAGCAGTTCTTC.

The chain uses TRBV28 and TRBJ2-1; possible D gene TRBD2, 5 bases. The CDR3 length is 12 residues. V lost 8 bases and J lost 9, with 14 bases in between. Germline V gene lookup returns CDR1 MDHEN and CDR2 SYDVKM. The CDR3 is CASGVGLPEQFF. The CDR3 DNA follows: TGTGCCAGCGGGGTTGGACTTCCTGAGCAGTTCTTC. Variable domain in full (rest from reference TRBV28 and TRBJ2-1): DVKVTQSSRYLVKRTGEKVFLECVQDMDHENMFWYRQDPGLGLRLIYFSYDVKMKEKGDIPEGYSVSREKKERFSLILESASTNQTSMYLCASGVGLPEQFFGPGTRLTVL.

This clonotype turned up a few times. The CDR3 DNA reads TGTGCCAGCAGCTTAGTTCCAGGGGGGGCTAATTCACCCCTCCACTTT. Encoded protein: CASSLVPGGANSPLHF. V and J are TRBV7-6 and TRBJ1-6; 7 bases map to TRBD1. Per germline, CDR1 SGHVS and CDR2 FNYEAQ. The CDR3 has 16 residues. The trim removed 1 base at V and 6 bases at J, leaving 6 bases unmatched.

The chain has TRBV7-2 and TRBJ1-2, with TRBD1 identical over 8 bases. The germline CDR1 and CDR2 sequences are SGHTA and FQGNSA. The CDR3 length is 15 residues. The trim removed 1 base at V and 4 bases at J, leaving 5 bases unmatched. The CDR3 region is CASSLERTGTYGYTF. In DNA, the CDR3 is TGTGCCAGCAGCTTAGAGCGGACAGGGACCTATGGCTACACCTTC.

The chain joins TRBV20-1 to TRBJ1-1; possibly TRBD1 for D (5 bases). Trimming cost V 3 bases and J 0 bases, with 14 bases left between them. This CDR3 has 15 residues. The germline CDR1 and CDR2 sequences are DFQATT and SNEGSKA (reference sequence). The CDR3 nucleotides read TGCAGTGCTAGTTTTGGGGGTGGGCTGAACACTGAAGCTTTCTTT. It yields the protein CSASFGGGLNTEAFF.

V and J are TRBV10-1 and TRBJ2-2; weak D call: TRBD1 (6 bases). The CDR3 has 17 amino acids. CDR1 and CDR2 from the germline V gene are WNHNN and SYGVQD (reference sequence). V was clipped by 3 bases and J by 0 bases, with 14 bases between them. The CDR3 region is CASSDKGHPANTGELFF. The CDR3 coding sequence is TGCGCCAGCAGTGATAAGGGACACCCTGCGAACACCGGGGAGCTGTTTTTT.

This clonotype came up a few times. V gene TRBV20-1 combines with J gene TRBJ2-5, with D possibly matching TRBD2 (6 bases). Germline lookup yields CDR1 DFQATT and CDR2 SNEGSKA (reference sequence). The CDR3 extends over 16 amino acids. The ends were cut back, 5 bases at V and 5 bases at J, with 24 bases in the middle. CDR3: CSADGLTRWGWETQYF. For the CDR3, the DNA is TGCAGTGCTGATGGACTAACCCGTTGGGGTTGGGAGACCCAGTACTTC.

The chain employs TRBV7-3 and TRBJ1-1; D might be TRBD1 (5 bases). Per the germline V gene, CDR1 is SGHTA and CDR2 is FQGTGA. CDR3 length: 14 amino acids. Trimming took off 5 bases at V and 1 base at J, with 11 bases between the two ends. CDR3 amino acids: CASSPGPKNTEAFF. CDR3 bases: TGTGCCAGCAGCCCGGGACCAAAGAACACTGAAGCTTTCTTT.

The CDR3 loop is CASRFVADDGYTF. The CDR3 nucleotides are TGTGCCAGCAGGTTTGTGGCAGATGATGGCTACACCTTC. This chain joins TRBV6-6 and TRBJ1-2; D uncertain. V was shortened by 6 bases and J by 6 bases, with 14 bases between the two germline ends. The CDR3 totals 13 residues. In germline, CDR1 is MNHNY, CDR2 SVGAGI (reference sequence).

V gene TRBV25-1 combines with J gene TRBJ1-4; D gene unclear. The germline V and J ends were trimmed by 4 bases and 4 bases, with 10 bases remaining between them. This CDR3 has 14 amino acids. The germline V gene has CDR1 MGHDK and CDR2 SYGVNS. This chain's CDR3 is CASSVTRFNEKLFF. As DNA, the CDR3 is TGTGCCAGCAGTGTGACAAGGTTTAATGAAAAACTGTTTTTT. Drawing the rest from reference TRBV25-1 and TRBJ1-4, the complete variable domain is EADIYQTPRYLVIGTGKKITLECSQTMGHDKMYWYQQDPGMELHLIHYSYGVNSTEKGDLSSESTVSRIRTEHFPLTLESARPSHTSQYLCASSVTRFNEKLFFGSGTQLSVL.

The rearrangement joins TRBV7-3 to TRBJ1-6, with D uncertain. Germline assignment: CDR1 SGHTA and CDR2 FQGTGA. The CDR3 covers 13 residues. The V gene lost 3 bases and the J gene lost 9 bases, with 9 bases spanning the gap. The chain's CDR3 is CASSLMSGSPLHF. The CDR3 DNA reads as TGTGCCAGCAGCTTGATGTCGGGTTCACCCCTCCACTTT.

This chain connects TRBV12-3 or TRBV12-4 to TRBJ2-5, with 7 bases fitting TRBD2. V trimming: 4 bases; J trimming: 0 bases; junction bases outside the gene matches: 8. The CDR3 loop spans 16 amino acids. DNA of the CDR3: TGTGCCAGCAGTTCTTTGACTAGCAACAACCAAGAGACCCAGTACTTC. Translated: CASSSLTSNNQETQYF.

J is TRBJ2-2 and V is TRBV2; D remains unclear. Germline CDR1 reads SNHLY; CDR2 reads FYNNEI. V was cut by 8 bases and J by 5 bases, with 12 bases left in between. CDR3 length equals 13 residues. In nucleotides, the CDR3 is TGTGCCAGCCAGGCTCAGCATACCGGGGAGCTGTTTTTT. Protein sequence: CASQAQHTGELFF.

Of note for this clonotype: The CDR3 end shows no conserved phenylalanine or tryptophan, and so a read error is likely. The DNA is omitted, as the CDR3 cannot be located on it reliably, and the CDR3 follows TCRdb's listing. The J gene is TRBJ1-2, the V gene TRBV20-1. The CDR3 contains 15 residues when both ends are counted. CDR1 is DFQATT and CDR2 is SNEGSKA in the germline V gene (reference sequence). CDR3 in amino acids: CSARAWDESPSISAL.

This clonotype has a handful of counts. The chain employs TRBV6-5 and TRBJ2-2; 9 bases are shared with TRBD2. V lost 6 bases to trimming and J lost 7 bases; unmatched junction nucleotides: 9. The CDR3 runs 15 residues. CDR1 and CDR2 from the germline V gene are MNHEY and SVGAGI. Written as DNA, the CDR3 is TGTGCCAGCAGCCGTAGCGGGGGAGATGGCGGGGAGCTGTTTTTT. It specifies CASSRSGGDGGELFF.

V gene TRBV12-3 or TRBV12-4 combines with J gene TRBJ1-4, with D maybe TRBD1 (6 bases). This CDR3 contains 15 residues. Trimming shortened V by 3 bases and J by 7 bases, and 15 bases separated the two germline ends. The CDR3: CASSFLGRGTEKLFF. The CDR3 DNA is TGTGCCAGCAGTTTTTTAGGCAGGGGAACTGAAAAACTGTTTTTT.

The V call is TRBV7-9, the J call TRBJ1-1; TRBD1 is a possible D gene (5 bases). Germline V gene lookup returns CDR1 SEHNR and CDR2 FQNEAQ (reference sequence). Trimming removed 5 bases at V and 5 bases at J, with 12 bases between. The CDR3 has 13 amino acids. The CDR3 is CASSGTGRTEAFF. Written as DNA, the CDR3 is TGTGCCAGCAGCGGAACAGGAAGGACTGAAGCTTTCTTT.

This clonotype appeared a few times. The rearrangement joins TRBV5-1 to TRBJ1-1, with a tentative D call TRBD1 (5 bases). The CDR3 runs to 12 residues. Trimming stripped 4 bases from V and 6 bases from J, with 10 bases between. In germline, CDR1 is SGHRS, CDR2 YFSETQ. In DNA, the CDR3 is TGCGCCAGCAGCCCGCAGGGCCCTGAAGCTTTCTTT. It is translated as CASSPQGPEAFF.

This clonotype was detected only a few times. The chain has TRBV28 and TRBJ2-7, with 8 bases that match TRBD1. The CDR3 totals 15 residues. The V gene end was trimmed by 5 bases and the J gene end by 3 bases; junction bases not matched to a gene: 9. Germline assignment: CDR1 MDHEN and CDR2 SYDVKM. The CDR3 reads CASSLLQGEGYEQYF. The CDR3 DNA sequence: TGTGCCAGCAGTCTACTACAGGGGGAAGGCTACGAGCAGTACTTC. The variable domain in full, with the rest retrieved from reference TRBV28 and TRBJ2-7, is DVKVTQSSRYLVKRTGEKVFLECVQDMDHENMFWYRQDPGLGLRLIYFSYDVKMKEKGDIPEGYSVSREKKERFSLILESASTNQTSMYLCASSLLQGEGYEQYFGPGTRLTVT.